This entry describes one T cell receptor beta chain. Its target is unknown. The germline gives CDR1 LNHNV, CDR2 YYDKDF (reference sequence). V dropped 5 bases and J dropped 6 bases, with 16 bases sitting between them. The CDR3 runs to 15 residues. The data were obtained in a study of beta chain features in type 1 diabetes. General study points: Cells with high TCR expression could be over-represented by cDNA sequencing. There were fewer insertions and more deletions at the VDJ junctions of type 1 diabetes patients.

Expressed TCRB transcripts were sequenced after all isolated RNA was converted to cDNA. The table came from immunoSEQ multiplex PCR; TCRdb's copy has only in-frame clones and leaves some out. The profile shows roughly 500,000 clones, about 29% of them singletons. One heparinised blood draw, averaging roughly 120 mL, came from each donor. Sorting based on CD45RO/CCR7/CD25/CD127/CD95/CD27 separated CD4+ naive, central memory, regulatory and stem cell-like memory cells. The specimen sequenced was naive CD4+ T cells from blood. This sequence joins TRBV15 and TRBJ2-2; D perhaps matches TRBD2 (6 bases). The origin of this receptor is a man in his late teens or twenties in good health. In nucleotides, the CDR3 is TGTGCCACCAGCCGCCGGGACTCATCTGCCGGGGAGCTGTTTTTT. Its protein product is CATSRRDSSAGELFF.